This T cell receptor (beta chain) was sequenced for a study of T cells in Graves' hyperthyroidism and ophthalmopathy. General study results and limits: Also found in blood were most expanded thyroid clonotypes above 0.001.

This clonotype was seen repeatedly, ten times or more. The antigen remains undetermined. Amplification targeted TCR beta CDR3 regions from RNA transcripts. Using the HTBI primer set, a first-round RT-PCR was run on the TCR CDR3. Via MiXCR, TCRdb re-called the multiplex PCR reads, giving one row per CDR3 protein. The sample consists of fewer than 350,000 distinct CDR3 sequences, 15% of them appearing once. Sequences were obtained from blood. This clonotype was obtained from a woman in her fifties or sixties with Graves' hyperthyroidism that later progressed to Graves' ophthalmopathy.

The CDR3 loop is CASKGDTEAFF. In nucleotides, the CDR3 is TGTGCCAGTAAGGGTGACACTGAAGCTTTCTTT. This rearrangement joins TRBV28 to TRBJ1-1, with D unresolved. This CDR3 contains 11 residues. V dropped 9 bases and J dropped 3 bases, with 8 bases sitting between them. Germline V gene lookup returns CDR1 MDHEN and CDR2 SYDVKM.